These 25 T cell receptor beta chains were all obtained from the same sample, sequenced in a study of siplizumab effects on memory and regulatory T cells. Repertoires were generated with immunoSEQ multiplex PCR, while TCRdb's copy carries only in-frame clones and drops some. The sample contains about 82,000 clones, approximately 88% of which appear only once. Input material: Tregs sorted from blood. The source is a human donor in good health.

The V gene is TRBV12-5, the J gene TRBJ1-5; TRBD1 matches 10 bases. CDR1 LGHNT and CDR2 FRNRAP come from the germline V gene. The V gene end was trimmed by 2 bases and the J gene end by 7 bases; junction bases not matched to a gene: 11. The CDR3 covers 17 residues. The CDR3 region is CASGLSSDRGRGQPQHF. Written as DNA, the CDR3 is TGTGCTAGTGGTTTGAGCTCAGACAGGGGGCGAGGGCAGCCCCAGCATTTT.

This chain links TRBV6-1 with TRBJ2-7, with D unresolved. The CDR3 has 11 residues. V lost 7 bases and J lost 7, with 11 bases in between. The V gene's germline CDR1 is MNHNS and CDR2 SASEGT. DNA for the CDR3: TGTGCCAGCACCCTCTTCCCGGAGCAGTACTTC. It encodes CASTLFPEQYF.

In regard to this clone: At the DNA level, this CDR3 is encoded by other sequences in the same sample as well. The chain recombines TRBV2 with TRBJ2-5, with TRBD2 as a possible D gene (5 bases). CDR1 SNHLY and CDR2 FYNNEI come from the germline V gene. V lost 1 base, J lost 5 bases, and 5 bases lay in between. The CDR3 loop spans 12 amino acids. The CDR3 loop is CASSEGGETQYF. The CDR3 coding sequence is TGTGCCAGCAGTGAAGGCGGGGAGACCCAGTACTTC.

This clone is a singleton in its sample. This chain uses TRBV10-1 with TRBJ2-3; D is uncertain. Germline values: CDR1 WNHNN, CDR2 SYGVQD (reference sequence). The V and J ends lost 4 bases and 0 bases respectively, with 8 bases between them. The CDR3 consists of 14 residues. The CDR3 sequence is CASSGISSTDTQYF. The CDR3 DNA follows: TGCGCCAGCAGTGGTATCTCTAGCACAGATACGCAGTATTTT.

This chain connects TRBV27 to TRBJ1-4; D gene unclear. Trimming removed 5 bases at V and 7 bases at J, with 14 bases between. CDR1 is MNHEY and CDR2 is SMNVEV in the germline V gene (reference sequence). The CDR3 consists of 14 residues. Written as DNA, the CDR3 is TGTGCCAGCAGTCCCCTGGGCAGCGCTGAAAAACTGTTTTTT. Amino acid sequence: CASSPLGSAEKLFF.

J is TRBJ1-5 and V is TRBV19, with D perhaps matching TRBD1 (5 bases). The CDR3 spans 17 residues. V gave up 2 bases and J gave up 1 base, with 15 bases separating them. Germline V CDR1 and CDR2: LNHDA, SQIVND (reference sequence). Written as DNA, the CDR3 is TGTGCCAGTAGTATAAGGGGCAGGGCTTCGAGCAATCAGCCCCAGCATTTT. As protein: CASSIRGRASSNQPQHF. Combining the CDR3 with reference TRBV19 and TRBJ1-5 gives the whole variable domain DGGITQSPKYLFRKEGQNVTLSCEQNLNHDAMYWYRQDPGQGLRLIYYSQIVNDFQKGDIAEGYSVSREKKESFPLTVTSAQKNPTAFYLCASSIRGRASSNQPQHFGDGTRLSIL.

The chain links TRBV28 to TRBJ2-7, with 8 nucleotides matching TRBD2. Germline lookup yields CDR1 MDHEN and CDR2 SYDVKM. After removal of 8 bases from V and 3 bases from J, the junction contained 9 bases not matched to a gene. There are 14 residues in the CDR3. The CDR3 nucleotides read TGTGCCAGCTCCTCGGGGGGGGACCTCTACGAGCAGTACTTC. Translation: CASSSGGDLYEQYF.

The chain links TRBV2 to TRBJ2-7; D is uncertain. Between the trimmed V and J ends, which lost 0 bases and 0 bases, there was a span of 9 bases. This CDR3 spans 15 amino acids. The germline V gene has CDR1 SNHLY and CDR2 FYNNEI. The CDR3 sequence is CASSEAKGSSYEQYF. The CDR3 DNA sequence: TGTGCCAGCAGTGAAGCGAAGGGTAGCTCCTACGAGCAGTACTTC. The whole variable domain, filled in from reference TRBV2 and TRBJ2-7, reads EPEVTQTPSHQVTQMGQEVILRCVPISNHLYFYWYRQILGQKVEFLVSFYNNEISEKSEIFDDQFSVERPDGSNFTLKIRSTKLEDSAMYFCASSEAKGSSYEQYFGPGTRLTVT.

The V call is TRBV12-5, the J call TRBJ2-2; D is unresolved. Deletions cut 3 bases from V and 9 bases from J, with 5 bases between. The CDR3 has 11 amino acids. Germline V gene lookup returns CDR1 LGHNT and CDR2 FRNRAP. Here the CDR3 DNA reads TGTGCTAGTGGTTTTTCGAGGGAGCTGTTTTTT. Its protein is CASGFSRELFF.

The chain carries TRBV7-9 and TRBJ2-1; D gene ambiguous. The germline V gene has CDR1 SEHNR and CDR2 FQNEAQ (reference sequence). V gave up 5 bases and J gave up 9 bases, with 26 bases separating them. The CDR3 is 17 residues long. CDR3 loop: CASSHTWTTTNRIEQFF. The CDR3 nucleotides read TGTGCCAGCAGCCACACCTGGACGACCACCAATAGGATTGAGCAGTTCTTC.

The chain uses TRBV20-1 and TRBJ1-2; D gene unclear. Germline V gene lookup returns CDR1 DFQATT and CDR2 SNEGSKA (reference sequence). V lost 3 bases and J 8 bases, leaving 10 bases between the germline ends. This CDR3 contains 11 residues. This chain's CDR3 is CSARALEGYTF. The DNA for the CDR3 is TGCAGTGCTAGGGCCCTGGAAGGCTACACCTTC.

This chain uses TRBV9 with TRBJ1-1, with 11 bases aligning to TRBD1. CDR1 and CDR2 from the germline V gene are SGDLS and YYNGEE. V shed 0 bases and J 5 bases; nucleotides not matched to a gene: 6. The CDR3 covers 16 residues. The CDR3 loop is CASSVGTGGFGTEAFF. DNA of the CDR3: TGTGCCAGCAGCGTAGGGACAGGGGGCTTTGGAACTGAAGCTTTCTTT.

The CDR3 bases are TGTGCTTCAGGGGGGTTTTCCTACGAGCAGTACTTC. Its protein is CASGGFSYEQYF. The V and J genes are TRBV6-6 and TRBJ2-7; D perhaps matches TRBD1 (7 bases). CDR1 and CDR2 from the germline V gene are MNHNY and SVGAGI (reference sequence). The CDR3 is made up of 12 amino acids.

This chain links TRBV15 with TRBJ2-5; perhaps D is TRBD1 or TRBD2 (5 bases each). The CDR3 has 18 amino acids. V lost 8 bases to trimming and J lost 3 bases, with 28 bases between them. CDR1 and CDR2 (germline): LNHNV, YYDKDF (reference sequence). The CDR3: CATEGQGRGALQEETQYF. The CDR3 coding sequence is TGTGCCACCGAGGGGCAGGGCCGAGGGGCCCTTCAGGAAGAGACCCAGTACTTC. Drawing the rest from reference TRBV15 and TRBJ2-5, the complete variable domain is DAMVIQNPRYQVTQFGKPVTLSCSQTLNHNVMYWYQQKSSQAPKLLFHYYDKDFNNEADTPDNFQSRRPNTSFCFLDIRSPGLGDTAMYLCATEGQGRGALQEETQYFGPGTRLLVL.

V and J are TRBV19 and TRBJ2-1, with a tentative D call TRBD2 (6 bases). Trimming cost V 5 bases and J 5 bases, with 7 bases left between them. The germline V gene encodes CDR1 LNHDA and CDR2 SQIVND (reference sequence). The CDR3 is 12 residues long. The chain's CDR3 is CASSRRDNEQFF. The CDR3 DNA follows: TGTGCCAGTAGTCGGAGGGACAATGAGCAGTTCTTC.

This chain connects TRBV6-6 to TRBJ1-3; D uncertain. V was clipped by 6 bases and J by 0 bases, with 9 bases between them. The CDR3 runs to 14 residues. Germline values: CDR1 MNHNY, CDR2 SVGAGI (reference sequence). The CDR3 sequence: CASSASYSGNTIYF. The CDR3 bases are TGTGCCAGCAGCGCATCGTACTCTGGAAACACCATATATTTT.

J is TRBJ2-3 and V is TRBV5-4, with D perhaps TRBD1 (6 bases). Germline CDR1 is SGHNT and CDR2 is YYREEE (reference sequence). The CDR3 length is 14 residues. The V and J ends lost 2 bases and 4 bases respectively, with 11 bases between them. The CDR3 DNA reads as TGTGCCAGCAGCTTACAGGGAGTACCAGATACGCAGTATTTT. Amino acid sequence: CASSLQGVPDTQYF.

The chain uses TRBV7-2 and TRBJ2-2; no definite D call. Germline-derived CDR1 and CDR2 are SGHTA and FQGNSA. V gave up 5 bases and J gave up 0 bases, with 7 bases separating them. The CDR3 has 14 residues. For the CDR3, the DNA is TGTGCCAGCAGCGATAATACGAACACCGGGGAGCTGTTTTTT. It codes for CASSDNTNTGELFF.

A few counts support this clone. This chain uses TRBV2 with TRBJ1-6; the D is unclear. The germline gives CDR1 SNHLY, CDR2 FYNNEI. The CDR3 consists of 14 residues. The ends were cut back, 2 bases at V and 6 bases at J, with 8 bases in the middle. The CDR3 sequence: CASSERVLNSPLHF. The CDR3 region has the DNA TGTGCCAGCAGTGAACGGGTTCTTAATTCACCCCTCCACTTT.

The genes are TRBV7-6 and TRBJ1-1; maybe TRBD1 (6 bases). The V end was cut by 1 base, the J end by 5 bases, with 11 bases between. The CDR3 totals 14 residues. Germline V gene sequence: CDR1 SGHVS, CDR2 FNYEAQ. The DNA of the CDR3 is TGTGCCAGCAGCTTAGTTGGGGGCGGGACTGAAGCTTTCTTT. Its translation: CASSLVGGGTEAFF.

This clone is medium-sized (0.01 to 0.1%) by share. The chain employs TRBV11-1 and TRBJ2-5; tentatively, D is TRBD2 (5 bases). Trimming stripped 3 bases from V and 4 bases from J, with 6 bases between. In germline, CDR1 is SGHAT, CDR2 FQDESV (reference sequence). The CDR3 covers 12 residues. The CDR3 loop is CASSLGRETQYF. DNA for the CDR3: TGTGCCAGCAGCTTGGGGAGAGAGACCCAGTACTTC.

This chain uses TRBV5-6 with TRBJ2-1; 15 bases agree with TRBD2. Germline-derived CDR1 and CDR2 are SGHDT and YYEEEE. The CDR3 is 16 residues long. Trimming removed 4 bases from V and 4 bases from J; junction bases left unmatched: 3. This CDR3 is CASSPGLAGGYNEQFF. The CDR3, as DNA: TGTGCCAGCAGCCCCGGACTAGCGGGGGGGTACAATGAGCAGTTCTTC.

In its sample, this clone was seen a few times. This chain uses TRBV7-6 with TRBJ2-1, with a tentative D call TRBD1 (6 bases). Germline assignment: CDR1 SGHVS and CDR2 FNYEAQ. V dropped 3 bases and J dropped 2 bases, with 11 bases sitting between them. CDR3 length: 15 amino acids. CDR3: CASSFRNRAYNEQFF. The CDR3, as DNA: TGTGCCAGCAGCTTTAGAAACAGGGCCTACAATGAGCAGTTCTTC.

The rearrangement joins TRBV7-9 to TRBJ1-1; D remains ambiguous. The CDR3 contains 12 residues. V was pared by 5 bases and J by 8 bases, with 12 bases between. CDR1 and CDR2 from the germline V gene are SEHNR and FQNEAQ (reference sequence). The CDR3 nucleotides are TGTGCCAGCAGCCCAAATGAGGGCGAAGCTTTCTTT. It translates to CASSPNEGEAFF.

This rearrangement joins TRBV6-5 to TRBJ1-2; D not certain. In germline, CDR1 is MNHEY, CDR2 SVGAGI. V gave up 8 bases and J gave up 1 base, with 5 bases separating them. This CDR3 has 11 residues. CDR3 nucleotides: TGTGCCAGCGTTGATAACTATGGCTACACCTTC. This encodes CASVDNYGYTF.